This T cell receptor beta chain derives from a study of early T cells in non-severe SARS-CoV-2 infection. Trimming stripped 0 bases from V and 0 bases from J, with 7 bases between. This CDR3 spans 15 amino acids. Germline CDR1 is SGHRS and CDR2 is YFSETQ. Each CDR3 protein gets one entry after TCRdb re-called the 5' RACE reads with MiXCR. This table has under 85,000 distinct CDR3 sequences, around 10% appearing once. This clonotype came up a few times. The chain is built from TRBV5-1 and TRBJ2-1; D possibly corresponds to TRBD2 (6 bases). This sequence was found in an adult who was a healthcare worker with PCR-confirmed SARS-CoV-2 infection or an uninfected control (not recorded which). Sample: whole blood. In nucleotides, the CDR3 is TGCGCCAGCAGCTTGGACGGGAGCTCCTACAATGAGCAGTTCTTC. It translates to CASSLDGSSYNEQFF.